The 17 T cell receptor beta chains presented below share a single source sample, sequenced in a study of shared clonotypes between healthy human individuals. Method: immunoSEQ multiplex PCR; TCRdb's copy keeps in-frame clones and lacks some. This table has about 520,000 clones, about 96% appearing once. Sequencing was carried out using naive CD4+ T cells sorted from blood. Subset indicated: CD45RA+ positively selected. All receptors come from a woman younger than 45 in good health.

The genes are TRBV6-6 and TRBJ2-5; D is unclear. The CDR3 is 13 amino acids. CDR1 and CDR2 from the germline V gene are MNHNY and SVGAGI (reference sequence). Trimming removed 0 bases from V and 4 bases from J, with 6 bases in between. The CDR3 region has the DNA TGTGCCAGCAGTTACTCGAAAGTAGAGACCCAGTACTTC. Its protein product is CASSYSKVETQYF.

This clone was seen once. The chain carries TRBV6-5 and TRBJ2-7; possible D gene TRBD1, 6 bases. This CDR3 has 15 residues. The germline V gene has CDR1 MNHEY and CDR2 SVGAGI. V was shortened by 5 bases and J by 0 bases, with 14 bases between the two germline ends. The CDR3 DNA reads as TGTGCCAGCAGTAAGGCGCAGGGGCCCTCCTACGAGCAGTACTTC. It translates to CASSKAQGPSYEQYF.

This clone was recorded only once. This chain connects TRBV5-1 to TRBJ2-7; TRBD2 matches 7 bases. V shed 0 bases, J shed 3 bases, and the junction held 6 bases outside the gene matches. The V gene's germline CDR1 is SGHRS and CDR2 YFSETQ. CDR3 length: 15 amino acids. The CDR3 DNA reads TGCGCCAGCAGCTTGGTGGCTAGCGGAAACTACGAGCAGTACTTC. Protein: CASSLVASGNYEQYF. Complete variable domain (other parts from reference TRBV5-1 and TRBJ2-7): KAGVTQTPRYLIKTRGQQVTLSCSPISGHRSVSWYQQTPGQGLQFLFEYFSETQRNKGNFPGRFSGRQFSNSRSEMNVSTLELGDSALYLCASSLVASGNYEQYFGPGTRLTVT.

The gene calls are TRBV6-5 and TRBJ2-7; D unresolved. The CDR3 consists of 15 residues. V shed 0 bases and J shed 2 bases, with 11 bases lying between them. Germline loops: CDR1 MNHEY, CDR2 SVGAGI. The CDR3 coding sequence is TGTGCCAGCAGTTACTCCCTGGACCTCGCCTACGAGCAGTACTTC. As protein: CASSYSLDLAYEQYF.

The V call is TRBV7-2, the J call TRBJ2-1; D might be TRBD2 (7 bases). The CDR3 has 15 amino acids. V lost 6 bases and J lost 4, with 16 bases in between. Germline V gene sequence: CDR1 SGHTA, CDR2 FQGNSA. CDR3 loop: CASRSRGGSYNEQFF. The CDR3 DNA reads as TGTGCCAGCAGGTCTAGGGGGGGTTCTTACAATGAGCAGTTCTTC.

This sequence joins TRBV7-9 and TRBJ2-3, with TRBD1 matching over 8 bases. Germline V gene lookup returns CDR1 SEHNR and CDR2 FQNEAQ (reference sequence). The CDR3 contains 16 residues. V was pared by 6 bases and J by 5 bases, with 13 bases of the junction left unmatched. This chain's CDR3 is CASRLGQGLSKDTQYF. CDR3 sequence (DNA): TGTGCCAGCAGACTTGGACAGGGTTTAAGTAAAGATACGCAGTATTTT. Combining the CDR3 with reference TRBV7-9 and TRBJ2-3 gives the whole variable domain DTGVSQNPRHKITKRGQNVTFRCDPISEHNRLYWYRQTLGQGPEFLTYFQNEAQLEKSRLLSDRFSAERPKGSFSTLEIQRTEQGDSAMYLCASRLGQGLSKDTQYFGPGTRLTVL.

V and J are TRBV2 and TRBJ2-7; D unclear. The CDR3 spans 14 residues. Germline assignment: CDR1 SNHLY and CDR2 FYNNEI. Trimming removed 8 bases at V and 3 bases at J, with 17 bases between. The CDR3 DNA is TGTGCCAGCTCACCACGAGCGACGGACTACGAGCAGTACTTC. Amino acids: CASSPRATDYEQYF.

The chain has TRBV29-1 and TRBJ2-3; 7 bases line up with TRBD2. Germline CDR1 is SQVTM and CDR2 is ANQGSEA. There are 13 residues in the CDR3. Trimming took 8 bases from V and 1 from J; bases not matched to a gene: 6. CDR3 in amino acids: CSTNRGGTDTQYF. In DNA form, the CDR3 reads TGCAGCACAAACCGGGGGGGCACAGATACGCAGTATTTT.

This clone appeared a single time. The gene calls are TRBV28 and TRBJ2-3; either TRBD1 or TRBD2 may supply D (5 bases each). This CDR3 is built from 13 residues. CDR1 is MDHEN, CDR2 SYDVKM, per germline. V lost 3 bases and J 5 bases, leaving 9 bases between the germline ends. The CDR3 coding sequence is TGTGCCAGCAGTTTGTTGGGGGAAGATACGCAGTATTTT. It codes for CASSLLGEDTQYF. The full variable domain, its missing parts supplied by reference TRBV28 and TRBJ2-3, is DVKVTQSSRYLVKRTGEKVFLECVQDMDHENMFWYRQDPGLGLRLIYFSYDVKMKEKGDIPEGYSVSREKKERFSLILESASTNQTSMYLCASSLLGEDTQYFGPGTRLTVL.

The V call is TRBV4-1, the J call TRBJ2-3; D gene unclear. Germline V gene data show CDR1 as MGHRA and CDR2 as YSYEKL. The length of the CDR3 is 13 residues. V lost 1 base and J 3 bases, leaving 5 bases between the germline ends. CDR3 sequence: CASSQAGTDTQYF. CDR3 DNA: TGCGCCAGCAGCCAAGCGGGTACAGATACGCAGTATTTT.

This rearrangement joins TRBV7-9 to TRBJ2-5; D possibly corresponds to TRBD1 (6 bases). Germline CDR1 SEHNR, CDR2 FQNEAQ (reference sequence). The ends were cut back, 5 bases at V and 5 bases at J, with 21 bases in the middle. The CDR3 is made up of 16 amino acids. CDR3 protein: CASSPRSPTGLETQYF. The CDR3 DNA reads TGTGCCAGCAGCCCCCGCAGCCCCACAGGGCTTGAGACCCAGTACTTC.

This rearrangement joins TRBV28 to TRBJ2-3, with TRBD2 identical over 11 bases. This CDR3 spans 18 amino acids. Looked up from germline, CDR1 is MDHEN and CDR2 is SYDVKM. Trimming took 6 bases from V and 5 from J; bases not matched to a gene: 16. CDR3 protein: CASSALDSGRAGRDTQYF. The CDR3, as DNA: TGTGCCAGCAGCGCCTTAGATAGCGGGAGGGCCGGGCGAGATACGCAGTATTTT.

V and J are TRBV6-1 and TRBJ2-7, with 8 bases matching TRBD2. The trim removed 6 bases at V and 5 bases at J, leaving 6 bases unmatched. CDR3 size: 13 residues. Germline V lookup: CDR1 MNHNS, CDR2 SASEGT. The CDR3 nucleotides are TGTGCCAGCAGATCCGGACTAGCCCACGAGCAGTACTTC. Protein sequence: CASRSGLAHEQYF.

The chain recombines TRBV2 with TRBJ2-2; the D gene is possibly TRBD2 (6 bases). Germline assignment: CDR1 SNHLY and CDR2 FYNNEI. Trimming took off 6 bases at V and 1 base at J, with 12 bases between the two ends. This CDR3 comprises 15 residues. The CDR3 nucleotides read TGTGCCAGCAGGTTAGAAGCGGGGAACACCGGGGAGCTGTTTTTT. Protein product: CASRLEAGNTGELFF.

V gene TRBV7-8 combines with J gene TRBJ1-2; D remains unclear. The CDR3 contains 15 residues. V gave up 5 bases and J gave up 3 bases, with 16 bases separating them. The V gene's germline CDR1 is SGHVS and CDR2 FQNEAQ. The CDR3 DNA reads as TGTGCCAGCAGCATCATGGGAGGCTTAGACTATGGCTACACCTTC. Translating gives CASSIMGGLDYGYTF.

The CDR3 DNA reads TGTGCCAGCAGAACTAGAGGAGATACGCAGTATTTT. Its protein is CASRTRGDTQYF. The chain links TRBV6-5 to TRBJ2-3; perhaps TRBD2 as D (5 bases). The CDR3 spans 12 residues. V was trimmed by 6 bases and J by 5 bases, leaving 9 bases between them. CDR1 MNHEY and CDR2 SVGAGI come from the germline V gene.

The CDR3 DNA sequence: TGTGCCAGCAGTTCCCCCTGGCTAGCGGGCTCCGAGCAGTACTTC. Translation gives CASSSPWLAGSEQYF. V usage is TRBV28 and J usage is TRBJ2-7; 8 bases are a match to TRBD2. The CDR3 length is 15 residues. Looked up from germline, CDR1 is MDHEN and CDR2 is SYDVKM. The V segment lost 4 bases and the J segment 6 bases; nucleotides outside the gene matches: 11.